The source of this T cell receptor beta chain is a study of regulatory T cells in long-lasting Graves disease. The study's findings and limits: Gene preferences differed: TRBV28, TRBJ1-2, TRBJ2-5 in persistent cases.

Time point meaning: newly diagnosed GD, antithyroid drugs for less than 3 months. After RNA was extracted from PBMCs, the TCR library was made from it. In germline, CDR1 is SGHRS, CDR2 YFSETQ. The CDR3 extends over 14 amino acids. Trimming cost V 1 base and J 2 bases, with 9 bases left between them. This clonotype has a handful of counts. Antigen: not known. With iRepertoire HTBI primers and Arm-PCR of CDR3 regions, TCR beta libraries were built. TCRdb reprocessed the multiplex PCR reads with MiXCR, giving one entry per CDR3 protein. The data show roughly 350,000 distinct CDR3 sequences, under 20% seen once. The same data also contributed to another study, on T cells in Graves' hyperthyroidism and ophthalmopathy.

This clonotype originated in a woman in her late teens or twenties with Graves disease. The chain links TRBV5-1 to TRBJ1-2; D uncertain. This specimen was peripheral blood mononuclear cells (PBMCs), taken at new diagnosis, from a patient treated with antithyroid drugs. CDR3 sequence: CASSLSTDNYGYTF. The DNA of the CDR3 is TGCGCCAGCAGCTTGTCCACAGACAACTATGGCTACACCTTC.